This is a list of T cell receptor beta chains from one sample in a study of T-cell reconstitution after alpha-beta-depleted transplantation in children. TCRdb used MiXCR to reprocess the PCR reads, holding one entry per CDR3 protein. This table has hundreds of thousands of distinct CDR3 sequences, around 13% appearing once. Sequencing was performed on PBMCs, mostly from graft donor cells, taken 360 days after TCRalphabeta/CD19-depleted stem cell transplant. Receptors were obtained from a male patient aged 10-17 years who had a stem cell transplant for acute myeloid leukemia, so the T cells may come from the graft donor. Each CDR3 is given with its conserved first and last residue. Fields, in order: D gene, V gene, J gene, clone size, CDR3 protein, CDR3 DNA. A D gene is named only where the DNA matches it firmly. Size tells how often a clone was seen (once, few, many) or the class of an expanded clone, and some rows leave it out.

d_gene: .
v_gene: TRBV20-1
j_gene: TRBJ2-7
abundance: few
CDR3aa: CSAREDPSSYEQYF
CDR3nt: TGCAGTGCTAGGGAAGACCCGAGCTCCTACGAGCAGTACTTC

d_gene: .
v_gene: TRBV4-3
j_gene: TRBJ2-1
abundance: many
CDR3aa: CASSQDDGGGPQFF
CDR3nt: TGCGCCAGCAGCCAAGATGATGGGGGAGGCCCACAGTTCTTC

d_gene: TRBD2
v_gene: TRBV11-2
j_gene: TRBJ2-5
abundance: few
CDR3aa: CASSPSMIAGSSYQETQYF
CDR3nt: TGTGCCAGCAGCCCCAGTATGATAGCGGGCTCGAGCTACCAAGAGACCCAGTACTTC

d_gene: TRBD1
v_gene: TRBV12-3/TRBV12-4
j_gene: TRBJ2-6
abundance: few
CDR3aa: CASMFWTGLLSGANVLTF
CDR3nt: TGTGCCAGCATGTTTTGGACAGGGCTCCTTTCTGGGGCCAACGTCCTGACTTTC

d_gene: .
v_gene: TRBV7-9
j_gene: TRBJ2-7
abundance: .
CDR3aa: CASSPQGSWAGEQYF
CDR3nt: TGTGCCAGCAGCCCTCAGGGTTCATGGGCGGGCGAGCAGTACTTC

d_gene: TRBD2
v_gene: TRBV10-2
j_gene: TRBJ2-5
abundance: few
CDR3aa: CASSEVAGGSTQETQYF
CDR3nt: TGCGCCAGCAGTGAGGTAGCGGGAGGCTCGACCCAAGAGACCCAGTACTTC

d_gene: .
v_gene: TRBV7-9
j_gene: TRBJ2-3
abundance: many
CDR3aa: CASSPRDTDTQYF
CDR3nt: TGTGCCAGCAGCCCCCGGGACACAGATACGCAGTATTTT

d_gene: .
v_gene: TRBV6-5
j_gene: TRBJ2-1
abundance: .
CDR3aa: CASRRVNEQFF
CDR3nt: TGTGCCAGCAGGCGGGTCAATGAGCAGTTCTTC

d_gene: TRBD2
v_gene: TRBV12-3/TRBV12-4
j_gene: TRBJ2-2
abundance: few
CDR3aa: CASTRGASGYPGTGELFF
CDR3nt: TGTGCCAGCACCCGGGGGGCTAGCGGGTACCCTGGCACCGGGGAGCTGTTTTTT

d_gene: .
v_gene: TRBV28
j_gene: TRBJ1-1
abundance: .
CDR3aa: CASSFVLNTEAFF
CDR3nt: TGTGCCAGCAGTTTCGTATTAAACACTGAAGCTTTCTTT

d_gene: .
v_gene: TRBV7-8
j_gene: TRBJ2-5
abundance: .
CDR3aa: CASSSQLVVVPETQYF
CDR3nt: TGTGCCAGCAGCTCCCAATTAGTAGTAGTGCCGGAGACCCAGTACTTC

d_gene: TRBD1
v_gene: TRBV20-1
j_gene: TRBJ2-7
abundance: many
CDR3aa: CSARGGTGGNEQYF
CDR3nt: TGCAGTGCTAGAGGTGGGACAGGGGGCAACGAGCAGTACTTC

d_gene: .
v_gene: TRBV6-2/TRBV6-3
j_gene: TRBJ2-7
abundance: few
CDR3aa: CASANSYEQYF
CDR3nt: TGTGCCAGCGCTAACTCCTACGAGCAGTACTTC

d_gene: TRBD1
v_gene: TRBV28
j_gene: TRBJ1-1
abundance: few
CDR3aa: CASRTGVTEAFF
CDR3nt: TGTGCCAGCAGGACAGGGGTGACTGAAGCTTTCTTT

d_gene: .
v_gene: TRBV27
j_gene: TRBJ2-2
abundance: few
CDR3aa: CASSFRAFTGELFF
CDR3nt: TGTGCCAGCAGTTTTCGAGCATTCACCGGGGAGCTGTTTTTT

d_gene: .
v_gene: TRBV5-1
j_gene: TRBJ1-5
abundance: many
CDR3aa: CASSLAGEYQPQHF
CDR3nt: TGCGCCAGCAGCTTGGCAGGGGAGTACCAGCCCCAGCATTTT

d_gene: .
v_gene: TRBV7-9
j_gene: TRBJ1-5
abundance: .
CDR3aa: CASSYFGAGVPNQPQHF
CDR3nt: TGTGCCAGCAGCTACTTTGGAGCGGGGGTTCCAAATCAGCCCCAGCATTTT